The next 13 T cell receptor beta chains were all read from a single sample in a study of T cells after yellow fever vaccination. Each CDR3 protein is one row after TCRdb ran MiXCR on the 5' RACE reads. The sample has more than 95,000 distinct CDR3 sequences, roughly 15% seen once. The sequencing used CD8+ T cells sorted from PBMCs, collected 5 days after the yellow fever booster vaccination. Source of these receptors: a man aged 18 to 29 who received the YFV17D yellow fever vaccine.

The rearrangement uses TRBV29-1 and TRBJ1-1, with a possible D match to TRBD1 (5 bases). The CDR3 is made up of 15 amino acids. The ends were cut back, 2 bases at V and 5 bases at J, with 18 bases in the middle. The germline gives CDR1 SQVTM, CDR2 ANQGSEA. DNA for the CDR3: TGCAGCGTTGAAAAGGACGCATGGGGGAAGACTGAAGCTTTCTTT. It specifies CSVEKDAWGKTEAFF. Supplemented by reference TRBV29-1 and TRBJ1-1, the full variable domain reads SAVISQKPSRDICQRGTSLTIQCQVDSQVTMMFWYRQQPGQSLTLIATANQGSEATYESGFVIDKFPISRPNLTFSTLTVSNMSPEDSSIYLCSVEKDAWGKTEAFFGQGTRLTVV.

The chain couples TRBV4-3 to TRBJ2-3; D possibly corresponds to TRBD2 (6 bases). CDR3 length: 16 residues. Deletions cut 0 bases from V and 0 bases from J, with 10 bases between. Germline V gene lookup returns CDR1 LGHNA and CDR2 YSLEER. CDR3 nucleotide sequence: TGCGCCAGCAGCCAAGAAGTCGGGGGAAGCACAGATACGCAGTATTTT. This codes for CASSQEVGGSTDTQYF.

This clonotype was seen only a few times. This rearrangement joins TRBV6-5 to TRBJ2-2; D gene ambiguous. Trimming pared 2 bases from V and 5 bases from J, leaving 6 bases between. This CDR3 has 13 amino acids. Germline loops: CDR1 MNHEY, CDR2 SVGAGI. CDR3 sequence: CASSYRGTGELFF. CDR3 nucleotide sequence: TGTGCCAGCAGTTACCGTGGTACCGGGGAGCTGTTTTTT.

This chain uses TRBV29-1 with TRBJ1-3; 8 bases agree with TRBD1. Trimming removed 6 bases from V and 3 bases from J; junction bases left unmatched: 10. Germline V lookup: CDR1 SQVTM, CDR2 ANQGSEA. There are 15 residues in the CDR3. CDR3 loop: CSVLPGRGLGNTIYF. Here the CDR3 DNA reads TGCAGCGTCCTTCCGGGCAGGGGGCTTGGAAACACCATATATTTT. Full variable domain (rest looked up from reference TRBV29-1 and TRBJ1-3): SAVISQKPSRDICQRGTSLTIQCQVDSQVTMMFWYRQQPGQSLTLIATANQGSEATYESGFVIDKFPISRPNLTFSTLTVSNMSPEDSSIYLCSVLPGRGLGNTIYFGEGSWLTVV.

This clonotype was seen more than once but under ten times. This sequence joins TRBV6-2 or TRBV6-3 and TRBJ2-3; a possible D gene is TRBD1 (6 bases). Germline V gene data show CDR1 as MNHEY and CDR2 as SVGEGT. The V and J ends lost 5 bases and 3 bases respectively, with 15 bases between them. This CDR3 contains 15 residues. This CDR3 reads CASSAGTRGTDTQYF. The CDR3 DNA is TGTGCCAGCAGTGCCGGGACAAGGGGGACAGATACGCAGTATTTT.

The chain joins TRBV4-1 to TRBJ2-7; TRBD1 or TRBD2 may be the D gene (5 bases each). V shed 3 bases and J shed 2 bases, with 20 bases lying between them. Germline CDR1 reads MGHRA; CDR2 reads YSYEKL. This CDR3 contains 17 residues. CDR3 sequence: CASSHQTRDAGAYEQYF. CDR3 bases: TGCGCCAGCAGCCATCAGACCCGGGACGCAGGAGCCTACGAGCAGTACTTC.

The chain uses TRBV4-2 and TRBJ2-7; D gene unclear. V shed 4 bases and J shed 5 bases, with 18 bases lying between them. This CDR3 comprises 15 residues. Germline V lookup: CDR1 LGHNA, CDR2 YNFKEQ. CDR3 bases: TGTGCCAGCAGCCCACAATGGGCAACCAAAGACGAGCAGTACTTC. Translation: CASSPQWATKDEQYF.

In this sample, this clonotype turned up a few times. This chain uses TRBV5-1 with TRBJ2-7; TRBD2 aligns across 8 bases. Trimming took 5 bases from V and 1 from J; bases not matched to a gene: 8. The CDR3 loop spans 15 amino acids. The germline V gene has CDR1 SGHRS and CDR2 YFSETQ. CDR3 region: CASRILAERSYEQYF. CDR3 in DNA: TGCGCCAGCAGAATACTAGCGGAGAGATCCTACGAGCAGTACTTC.

This clonotype was detected a few times. The rearrangement joins TRBV28 to TRBJ2-7; maybe TRBD2 (6 bases). The CDR3 sequence is 15 residues long. CDR1 is MDHEN and CDR2 is SYDVKM in the germline V gene. V dropped 8 bases and J dropped 2 bases, with 19 bases sitting between them. The CDR3 DNA sequence: TGTGCCAGCTCGCGGCCAGACGGGGGACCCTACGAGCAGTACGTC. It is translated as CASSRPDGGPYEQYV.

The gene calls are TRBV10-2 and TRBJ2-7, with 7 bases identical to TRBD1. CDR3 length: 14 amino acids. J lost 0 bases, V lost 6 bases, and 5 bases had no gene match. Germline lookup yields CDR1 WSHSY and CDR2 SAAADI. The CDR3 reads CASSGQDYSYEQYF. CDR3 DNA: TGCGCCAGCAGCGGACAGGATTACTCCTACGAGCAGTACTTC.

This chain connects TRBV6-1 to TRBJ2-1, with 11 bases fitting TRBD2. The trim removed 7 bases at V and 4 bases at J, leaving 6 bases unmatched. Germline-derived CDR1 and CDR2 are MNHNS and SASEGT. The CDR3 is 15 residues long. DNA of the CDR3: TGTGCCAGCACAAATAGCGGGGGGGCGTACAATGAGCAGTTCTTC. Its translation: CASTNSGGAYNEQFF.

This clonotype occurred a few times. Here the CDR3 DNA reads TGTGCCAGCAGGTCCGGGACTATGTACAATGAGCAGTTCTTC. Its translation: CASRSGTMYNEQFF. V gene TRBV6-5 combines with J gene TRBJ2-1; 7 positions match TRBD2. The CDR3 length is 14 residues. V lost 6 bases and J lost 4; bases outside the gene matches: 6. Per the germline V gene, CDR1 is MNHEY and CDR2 is SVGAGI.

The table lists this clonotype with a few counts. This sequence joins TRBV9 and TRBJ1-2, with D possibly TRBD1 on 5 matching bases. This CDR3 is built from 12 residues. The germline V gene encodes CDR1 SGDLS and CDR2 YYNGEE. V was trimmed by 8 bases and J by 4 bases, leaving 12 bases between them. CDR3 loop: CASRGLSYGYTF. In DNA form, the CDR3 reads TGTGCCAGTCGGGGACTGAGCTATGGCTACACCTTC. Combining the CDR3 with reference TRBV9 and TRBJ1-2 gives the whole variable domain DSGVTQTPKHLITATGQRVTLRCSPRSGDLSVYWYQQSLDQGLQFLIQYYNGEERAKGNILERFSAQQFPDLHSELNLSSLELGDSALYFCASRGLSYGYTFGSGTRLTVV.